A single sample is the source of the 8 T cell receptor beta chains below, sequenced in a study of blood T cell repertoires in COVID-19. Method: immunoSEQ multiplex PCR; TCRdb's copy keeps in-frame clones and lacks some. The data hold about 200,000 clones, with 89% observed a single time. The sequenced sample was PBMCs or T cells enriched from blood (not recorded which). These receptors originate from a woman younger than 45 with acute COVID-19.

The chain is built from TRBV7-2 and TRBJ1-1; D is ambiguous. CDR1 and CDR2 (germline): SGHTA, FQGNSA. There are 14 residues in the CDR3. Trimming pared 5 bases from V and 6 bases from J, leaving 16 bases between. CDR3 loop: CASSHSIEGPEAFF. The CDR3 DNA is TGTGCCAGCAGCCACTCAATAGAGGGCCCTGAAGCTTTCTTT.

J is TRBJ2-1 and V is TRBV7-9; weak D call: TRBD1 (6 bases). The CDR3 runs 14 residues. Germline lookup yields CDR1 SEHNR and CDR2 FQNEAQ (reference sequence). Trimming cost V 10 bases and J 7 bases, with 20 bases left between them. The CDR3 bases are TGTGCCACCGCACAGGGCCTATCTTGGAATGAGCAGTTCTTC. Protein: CATAQGLSWNEQFF.

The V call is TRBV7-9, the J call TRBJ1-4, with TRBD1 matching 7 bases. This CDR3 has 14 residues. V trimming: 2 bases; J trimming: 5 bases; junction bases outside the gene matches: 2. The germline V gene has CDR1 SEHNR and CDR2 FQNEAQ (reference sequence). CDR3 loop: CASSLPQGNEKLFF. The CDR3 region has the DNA TGTGCCAGCAGCTTACCACAGGGGAATGAAAAACTGTTTTTT.

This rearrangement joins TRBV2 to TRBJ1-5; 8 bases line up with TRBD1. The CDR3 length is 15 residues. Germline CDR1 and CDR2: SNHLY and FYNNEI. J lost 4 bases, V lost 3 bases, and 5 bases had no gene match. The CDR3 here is CASSERDRGNQPQHF. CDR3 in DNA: TGTGCCAGCAGTGAGCGAGACAGGGGAAATCAGCCCCAGCATTTT.

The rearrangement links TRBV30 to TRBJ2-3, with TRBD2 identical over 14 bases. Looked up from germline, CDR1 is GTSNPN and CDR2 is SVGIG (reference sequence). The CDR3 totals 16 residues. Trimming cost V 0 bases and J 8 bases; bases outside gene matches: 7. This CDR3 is CAWSVLTSGGAGTQYF. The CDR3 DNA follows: TGTGCCTGGAGTGTCCTGACTAGCGGGGGGGCCGGTACGCAGTATTTT.

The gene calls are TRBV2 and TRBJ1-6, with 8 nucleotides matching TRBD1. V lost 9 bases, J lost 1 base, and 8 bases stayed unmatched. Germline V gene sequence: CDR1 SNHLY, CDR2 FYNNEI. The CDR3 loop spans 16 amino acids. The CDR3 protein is CASLWDRSSYNSPLHF. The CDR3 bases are TGTGCCAGTCTTTGGGACAGGTCGTCCTATAATTCACCCCTCCACTTT.

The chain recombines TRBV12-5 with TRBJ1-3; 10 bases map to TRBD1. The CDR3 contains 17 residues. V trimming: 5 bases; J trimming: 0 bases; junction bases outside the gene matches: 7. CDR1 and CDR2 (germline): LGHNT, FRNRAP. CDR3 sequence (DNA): TGTGCTAGTGGTAATCCGGGACAGGGGAGCTCTGGAAACACCATATATTTT. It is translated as CASGNPGQGSSGNTIYF.

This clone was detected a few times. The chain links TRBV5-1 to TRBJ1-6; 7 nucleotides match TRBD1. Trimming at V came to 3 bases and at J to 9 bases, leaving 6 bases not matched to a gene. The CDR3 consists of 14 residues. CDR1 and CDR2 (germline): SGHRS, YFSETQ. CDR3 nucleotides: TGCGCCAGCAGCTCACAGGGGATTACTTCACCCCTCCACTTT. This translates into CASSSQGITSPLHF.